This TCR beta chain derives from a study of T cells expressing NK-cell markers. Study summary: HCMV seropositivity characterized seven of the eight sequenced donors, and seronegativity one. Regarding the study as a whole: Dominance of the CD3+CD56-NKG2C+ fraction by these clonotypes also held in several donors. In six donors, dominant NKG2C+ clonotypes were roughly 1.0-7.0% of CD8+ T cells.

Germline lookup yields CDR1 MNHEY and CDR2 SVGEGT. The CDR3 runs to 16 residues. As regards this clonotype: Its specificity is unknown.

TCR beta libraries carry UMIs added by 5'RACE template switching. TCRdb re-called the 5' RACE reads and gives one entry per CDR3 protein, without DNA. The sample spans a few hundred thousand distinct CDR3 sequences; the ten largest clones claim approximately 0.42%. Sequenced sample: blood T cells: a sorted CD56 or NKG2C T cell subset, CD4+ or CD8+ T cells, or bulk PBMC T cells (not recorded which). This rearrangement joins TRBV6-2 or TRBV6-3 to TRBJ1-1; the D call from TCRdb, TRBD1, cannot be confirmed without DNA. The TCR sequence derives from a man younger than 35 in good health. CDR3 sequence reads: CASSWGINRGPTEAFF.